This T cell receptor beta chain was documented in a study of T cells after yellow fever vaccination (dated by TCRdb to between 2019 and 2020). For the study in its entirety: The SMART-Seq v4 Ultra Low Input RNA kit was used to prepare libraries from fractions with low cell numbers. To track T-cell clones before and after primary and booster YFV17D yellow fever vaccination, bulk TCR alpha and beta repertoires were sequenced longitudinally. Blood was drawn at multiple timepoints before and after primary and secondary immunization, with bulk PBMC replicates and cell subsets isolated. Two healthy male donors, one aged 18 to 29 and one aged 30 to 40 years, made up the cohort. What the work shows at the level of the full study, not this receptor alone: A small fraction of clonotypes appeared in both the CD4 and CD8 compartments, likely as a result of convergent recombination. Because only a couple of donors were included in the study, the extent to which the findings can be generalized is limited. After the booster, most of the clones that had expanded following primary vaccination were detected again (approximately 95% of CD4 and around nine tenths of CD8), which suggests that memory was broadly maintained. Compared with the primary T-cell response, the secondary T-cell response was weaker but faster, peaking on day 5 rather than day 15. Computational filtering was needed because FACS-sorted repertoires could contain abundant contaminating clonotypes from the bulk population.

The sample's treatment or condition label, decoded: live attenuated yellow fever vaccine strain. PBMCs were isolated from peripheral blood using a standard Ficoll-Paque protocol. CD4 and CD8 T-cell fractions were isolated with Dynabeads CD4 and CD8 positive selection kits. RNA was extracted with TriZol from bulk PBMCs, CD4 and CD8 fractions, and dextramer-positive and dextramer-negative fractions. As for this clonotype: Its cognate antigen has yet to be identified. One base away there is no much larger clone; base qualities are not given.

Sequencing relied on an Illumina NovaSeq 6000. TCR cDNA was made using 5'RACE template switching, a step that added a universal primer site and unique molecular identifiers. cDNA synthesis was primed from both the TCR alpha and TCR beta constant segments. Library amplification involved two PCR steps, and the second step added sample barcodes and sequencing adapters. Sequencing of the libraries was done on either Illumina HiSeq 2500 (2x100 bp) or NovaSeq (2x150 bp). The authors processed their data as follows. MIGEC was used to demultiplex reads and collapse the reads into UMI consensus sequences, and MiXCR was used for V(D)J alignment. Vaccine-responding clonotypes were defined with edgeR using replicate PBMC samples, requiring FDR below 0.01 and a log2 fold change above 5 up to day 15. Each bulk clonotype received a CD4 or CD8 identity based on whether the sequenced CD4 or CD8 repertoire contained that clonotype at higher abundance. The public reads were reprocessed in TCRdb via fastp at Q25 and MiXCR, keeping in-frame beta chains. CDR3 protein sequences are deduplicated, and each keeps its most common genes and DNA. The V and J calls shown here were made by TCRdb, not taken from the authors' results. Recorded for this sample are approximately 260,000 distinct CDR3 sequences; roughly 5.2% of them occurred a single time. The ten most abundant clones make up 3% to 4% of the sample.

At the junction V is shortened by 5 bases and J by 2 bases, with 15 bases in between. CDR3 length: 14 amino acids, cysteine to phenylalanine. The DNA shown is the 42-base CDR3, in frame from base 1. The germline V gene (reference sequence) specifies DFQATT as CDR1 and SNEGSKA as CDR2. The input for sequencing was CD4+ T cells sorted from PBMCs, taken on the day of the yellow fever booster vaccination. In this chain, TRBV20-1 is recombined with TRBJ1-1, with the D gene call left open. The sequence came from a man between 18 and 35 years old who received the YFV17D yellow fever vaccine. The CDR3 amino acid sequence is: CSAPRPGFNTEAFF. The bases are TGCAGTGCTCCCAGACCCGGATTTAACACTGAAGCTTTCTTT.